What follows are 6 T cell receptor beta chains derived from one specimen sequenced in a study of T cells in narcolepsy. Repertoires were generated with immunoSEQ multiplex PCR, while TCRdb's copy carries only in-frame clones and drops some. The table shows fewer than 35,000 clones, with around four fifths occurring only once. Sequenced: CD45RA- memory CD4+ T cells from PBMCs. Source of these receptors: a human donor with narcolepsy.

Remarks on this clone: Its ends do not fully match the called genes, so a read error is possible. This CDR3 is also generated by other DNA sequences in the sample. V usage is TRBV4-3 and J usage is TRBJ1-1; 7 bases agree with TRBD1. Germline CDR1 LGHNA, CDR2 YSLEER. There are 15 residues in the CDR3. CDR3 bases: TGCGCCAGCAGCGCAATACAGGGGTTCGACACTGAGGCTTTCTTT. It translates to CASSAIQGFDTEAFF.

The chain uses TRBV5-1 and TRBJ2-3, with D tentatively TRBD1 or TRBD2 (5 bases each). The germline gives CDR1 SGHRS, CDR2 YFSETQ. With 0 bases removed from V and 4 bases from J, the gap between germline ends came to 12 bases. CDR3 length: 15 residues. The CDR3 DNA reads as TGCGCCAGCAGCTTGGCCGGAGTGGGGGCAGATACGCAGTATTTT. This translates into CASSLAGVGADTQYF. Full variable domain (remainder filled in from reference TRBV5-1 and TRBJ2-3): KAGVTQTPRYLIKTRGQQVTLSCSPISGHRSVSWYQQTPGQGLQFLFEYFSETQRNKGNFPGRFSGRQFSNSRSEMNVSTLELGDSALYLCASSLAGVGADTQYFGPGTRLTVL.

This clone has just a few counts. The chain carries TRBV19 and TRBJ1-2, with a tentative D call TRBD1 (5 bases). The CDR3 consists of 13 residues. The V gene lost 10 bases and the J gene lost 4 bases, with 16 bases spanning the gap. Germline V CDR1 and CDR2: LNHDA, SQIVND (reference sequence). The CDR3: CATTLDSVYGYTF. The CDR3 bases are TGTGCCACCACTCTAGACAGCGTCTATGGCTACACCTTC.

V is TRBV10-2 and J is TRBJ1-5; 7 bases match TRBD1. Germline V CDR1 and CDR2: WSHSY, SAAADI. This CDR3 has 13 amino acids. V shed 8 bases and J 3 bases; nucleotides not matched to a gene: 4. The CDR3 nucleotides are TGCGCCAGCTTGGGACAGCCCAATCAGCCCCAGCATTTT. It encodes CASLGQPNQPQHF.

The rearrangement links TRBV30 to TRBJ2-1, with 9 bases fitting TRBD2. Germline V gene sequence: CDR1 GTSNPN, CDR2 SVGIG (reference sequence). J was trimmed by 3 bases and V by 3 bases; bases with no gene match: 9. The CDR3 loop spans 16 amino acids. The CDR3 sequence is CAWRLSLAGDYNEQFF. CDR3 DNA: TGTGCCTGGAGGCTATCCTTAGCGGGGGACTACAATGAGCAGTTCTTC.

The genes are TRBV7-8 and TRBJ1-2, with 7 bases fitting TRBD1. This CDR3 has 15 amino acids. Per germline, CDR1 SGHVS and CDR2 FQNEAQ. After removal of 1 base from V and 4 bases from J, the junction contained 6 bases not matched to a gene. The CDR3 protein is CASSLEGGASYGYTF. Here the CDR3 DNA reads TGTGCCAGCAGCTTAGAAGGGGGCGCGAGCTATGGCTACACCTTC.